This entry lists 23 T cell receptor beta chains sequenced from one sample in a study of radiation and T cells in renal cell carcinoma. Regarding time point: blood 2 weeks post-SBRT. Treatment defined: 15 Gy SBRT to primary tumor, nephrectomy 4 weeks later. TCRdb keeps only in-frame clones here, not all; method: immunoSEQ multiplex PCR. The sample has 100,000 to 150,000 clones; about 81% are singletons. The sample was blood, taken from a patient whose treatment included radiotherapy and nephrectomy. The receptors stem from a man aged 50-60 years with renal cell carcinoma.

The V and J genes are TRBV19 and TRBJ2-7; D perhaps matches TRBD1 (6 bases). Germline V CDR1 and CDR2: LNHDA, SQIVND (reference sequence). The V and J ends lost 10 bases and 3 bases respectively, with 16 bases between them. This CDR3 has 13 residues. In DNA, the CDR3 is TGTGCCACTCAGGACAGTGTGGGCTACGAGCAGTACTTC. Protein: CATQDSVGYEQYF.

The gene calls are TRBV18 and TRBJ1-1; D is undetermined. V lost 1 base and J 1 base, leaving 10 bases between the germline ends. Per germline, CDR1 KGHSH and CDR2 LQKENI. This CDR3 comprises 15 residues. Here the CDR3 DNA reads TGTGCCAGCTCACCACAGACGGGCAGGAACACTGAAGCTTTCTTT. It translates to CASSPQTGRNTEAFF.

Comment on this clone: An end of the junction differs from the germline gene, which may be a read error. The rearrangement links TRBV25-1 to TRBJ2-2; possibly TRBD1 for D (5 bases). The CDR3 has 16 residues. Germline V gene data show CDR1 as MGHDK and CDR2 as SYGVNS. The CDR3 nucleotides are TGTGCCAGCAGCGAATCGAAGGGGTCTTACACCGGGGAGCTGTTTTTT. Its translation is CASSESKGSYTGELFF.

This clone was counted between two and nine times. This CDR3 reads CASSLGAKNIQYF. CDR3 bases: TGTGCCAGCAGCCTCGGCGCCAAAAACATTCAGTACTTC. The chain is built from TRBV11-2 and TRBJ2-4; D gene uncertain. CDR3 size: 13 residues. The V and J ends lost 5 bases and 1 base respectively, with 6 bases between them. Germline V gives CDR1 SGHAT, CDR2 FQNNGV.

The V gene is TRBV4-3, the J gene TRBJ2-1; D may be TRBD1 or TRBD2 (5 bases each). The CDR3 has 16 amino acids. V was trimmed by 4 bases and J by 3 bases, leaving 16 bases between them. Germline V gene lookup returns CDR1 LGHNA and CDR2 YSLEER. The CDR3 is CASSPQGDVFYNEQFF. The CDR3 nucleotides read TGCGCCAGCAGCCCTCAAGGGGACGTGTTCTACAATGAGCAGTTCTTC.

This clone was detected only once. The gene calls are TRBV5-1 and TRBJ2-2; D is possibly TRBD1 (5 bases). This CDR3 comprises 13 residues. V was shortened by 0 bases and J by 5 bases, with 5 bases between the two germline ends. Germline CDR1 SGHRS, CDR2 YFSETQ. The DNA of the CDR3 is TGCGCCAGCAGCTTGGGACAGACCGGGGAGCTGTTTTTT. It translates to CASSLGQTGELFF. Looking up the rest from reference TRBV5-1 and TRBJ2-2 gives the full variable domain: KAGVTQTPRYLIKTRGQQVTLSCSPISGHRSVSWYQQTPGQGLQFLFEYFSETQRNKGNFPGRFSGRQFSNSRSEMNVSTLELGDSALYLCASSLGQTGELFFGEGSRLTVL.

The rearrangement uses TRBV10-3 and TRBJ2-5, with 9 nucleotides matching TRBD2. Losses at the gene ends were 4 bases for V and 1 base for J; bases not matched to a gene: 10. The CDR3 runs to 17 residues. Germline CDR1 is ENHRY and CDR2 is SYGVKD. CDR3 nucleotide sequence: TGTGCCATCAGTGTGGGGCTGGCGGGGGGGCTCCAAGAGACCCAGTACTTC. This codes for CAISVGLAGGLQETQYF.

CDR3 amino acids: CASSNGRGLPETQYF. In DNA, the CDR3 is TGTGCCAGTAGTAATGGGAGGGGGCTGCCAGAGACCCAGTACTTC. The chain combines TRBV19 with TRBJ2-5; D assignment may be TRBD1 or TRBD2 (7 bases each). This CDR3 has 15 residues. V lost 4 bases and J lost 4, with 16 bases in between. Germline CDR1 is LNHDA and CDR2 is SQIVND (reference sequence).

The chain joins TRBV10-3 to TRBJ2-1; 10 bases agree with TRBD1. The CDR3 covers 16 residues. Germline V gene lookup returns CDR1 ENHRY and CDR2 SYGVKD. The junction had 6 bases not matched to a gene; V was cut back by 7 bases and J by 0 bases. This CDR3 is CAIKGQGKGSYNEQFF. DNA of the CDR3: TGTGCCATCAAGGGACAGGGGAAGGGCTCCTACAATGAGCAGTTCTTC.

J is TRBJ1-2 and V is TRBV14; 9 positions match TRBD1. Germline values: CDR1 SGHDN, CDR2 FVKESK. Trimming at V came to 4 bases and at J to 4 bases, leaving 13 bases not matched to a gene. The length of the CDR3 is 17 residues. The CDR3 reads CASSLPPGTGKGYGYTF. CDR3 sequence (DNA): TGTGCCAGCAGCCTACCCCCCGGGACAGGGAAGGGCTATGGCTACACCTTC.

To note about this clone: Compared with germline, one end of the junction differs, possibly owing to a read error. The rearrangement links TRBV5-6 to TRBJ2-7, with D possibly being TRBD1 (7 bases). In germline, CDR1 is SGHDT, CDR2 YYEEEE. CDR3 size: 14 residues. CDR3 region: CASSLPGGNVDLHF. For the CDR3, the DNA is TGTGCCAGCAGCTTGCCAGGGGGGAACGTCGACCTTCACTTC.

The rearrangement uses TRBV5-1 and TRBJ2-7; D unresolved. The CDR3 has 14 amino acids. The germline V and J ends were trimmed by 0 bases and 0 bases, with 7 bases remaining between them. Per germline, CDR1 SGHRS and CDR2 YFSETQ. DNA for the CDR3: TGCGCCAGCAGCTTGGGGGGAAGCTCCTACGAGCAGTACTTC. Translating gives CASSLGGSSYEQYF.

In nucleotides, the CDR3 is TGTGCCAGCGTCGAAGAGTCGAGCAGTAGAAACTATGGCTACACCTTC. Its protein is CASVEESSSRNYGYTF. The chain links TRBV2 to TRBJ1-2; D ambiguous. The germline CDR1 and CDR2 sequences are SNHLY and FYNNEI. The CDR3 runs 16 residues. V shed 8 bases and J shed 2 bases, with 21 bases lying between them.

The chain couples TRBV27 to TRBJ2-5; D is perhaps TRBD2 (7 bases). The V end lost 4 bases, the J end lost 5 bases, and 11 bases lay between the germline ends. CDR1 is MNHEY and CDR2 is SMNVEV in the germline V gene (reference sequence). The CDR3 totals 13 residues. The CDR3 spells CASSSGGRETQYF. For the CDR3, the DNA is TGTGCCAGCAGTTCCGGGGGGCGGGAGACCCAGTACTTC.

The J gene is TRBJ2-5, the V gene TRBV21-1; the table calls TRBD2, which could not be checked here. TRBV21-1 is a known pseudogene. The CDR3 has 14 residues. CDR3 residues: CASKILADRETQYF. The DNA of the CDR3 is TGTGCCAGCAAAATTTTAGCGGACCGCGAGACCCAGTACTTC.

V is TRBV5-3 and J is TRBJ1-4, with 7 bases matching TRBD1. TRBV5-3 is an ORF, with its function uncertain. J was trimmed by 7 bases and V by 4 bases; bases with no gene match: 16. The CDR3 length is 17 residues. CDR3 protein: CARSPKKLQGWTEKLFF. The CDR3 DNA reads TGTGCCAGAAGCCCTAAGAAGTTACAGGGGTGGACTGAAAAACTGTTTTTT.

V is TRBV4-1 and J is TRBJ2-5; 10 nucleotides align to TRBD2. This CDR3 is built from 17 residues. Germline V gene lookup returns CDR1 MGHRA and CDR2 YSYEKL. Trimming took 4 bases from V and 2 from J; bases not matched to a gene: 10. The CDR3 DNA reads TGCGCCAGCAGCCTATTTCTCGGACTAGCGGTACAAGAGACCCAGTACTTC. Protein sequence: CASSLFLGLAVQETQYF.

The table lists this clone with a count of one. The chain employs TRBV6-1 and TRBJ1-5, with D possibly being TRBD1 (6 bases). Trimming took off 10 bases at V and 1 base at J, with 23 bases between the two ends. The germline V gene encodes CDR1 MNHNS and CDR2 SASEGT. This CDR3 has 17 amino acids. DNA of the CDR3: TGTGCCACCACTGAGGGTATAACTCAGGGGAGCAATCAGCCCCAGCATTTT. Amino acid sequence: CATTEGITQGSNQPQHF.

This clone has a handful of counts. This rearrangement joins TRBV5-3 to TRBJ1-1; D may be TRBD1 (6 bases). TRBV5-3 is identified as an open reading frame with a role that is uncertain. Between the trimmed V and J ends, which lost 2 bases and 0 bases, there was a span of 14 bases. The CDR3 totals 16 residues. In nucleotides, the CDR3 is TGTGCCAGAAGCTTAAGGGGGTCCGGGATGAACACTGAAGCTTTCTTT. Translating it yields CARSLRGSGMNTEAFF.

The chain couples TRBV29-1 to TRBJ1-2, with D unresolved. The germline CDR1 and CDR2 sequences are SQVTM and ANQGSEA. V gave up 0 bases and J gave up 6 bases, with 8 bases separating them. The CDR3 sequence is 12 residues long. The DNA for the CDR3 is TGCAGCGTTGAAGACTCGGGTCATGGCTACACCTTC. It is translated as CSVEDSGHGYTF.

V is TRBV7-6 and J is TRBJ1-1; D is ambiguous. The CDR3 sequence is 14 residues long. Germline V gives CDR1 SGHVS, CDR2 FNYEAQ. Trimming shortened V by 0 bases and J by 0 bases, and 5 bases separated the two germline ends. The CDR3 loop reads CASSLAQLNTEAFF. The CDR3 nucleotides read TGTGCCAGCAGCTTAGCCCAATTGAACACTGAAGCTTTCTTT.

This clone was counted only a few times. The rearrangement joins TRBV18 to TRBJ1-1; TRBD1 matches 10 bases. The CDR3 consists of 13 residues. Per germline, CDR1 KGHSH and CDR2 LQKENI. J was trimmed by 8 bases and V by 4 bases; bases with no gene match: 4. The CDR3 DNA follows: TGTGCCAGCTCACGGGACAGGGGAAGAGAAGCTTTCTTT. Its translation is CASSRDRGREAFF. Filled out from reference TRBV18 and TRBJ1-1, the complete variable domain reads NAGVMQNPRHLVRRRGQEARLRCSPMKGHSHVYWYRQLPEEGLKFMVYLQKENIIDESGMPKERFSAEFPKEGPSILRIQQVVRGDSAAYFCASSRDRGREAFFGQGTRLTVV.

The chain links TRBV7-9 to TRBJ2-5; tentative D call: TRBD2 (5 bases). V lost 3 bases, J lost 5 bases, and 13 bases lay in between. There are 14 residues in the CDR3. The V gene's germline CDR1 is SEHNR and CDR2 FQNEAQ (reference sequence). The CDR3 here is CASSLVVGGETQYF. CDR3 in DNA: TGTGCCAGCAGCTTGGTAGTGGGCGGGGAGACCCAGTACTTC.